These 25 T cell receptor beta chains share one sample of origin, sequenced in a study of OX40 agonist ivuxolimab in advanced cancers. TCRdb keeps only in-frame clones here, not all; method: immunoSEQ multiplex PCR. The profile shows 40,000 to 50,000 clones, approximately 91% of them singletons. The material sequenced was CD4+ or CD8+ T cells sorted from blood, taken in a trial of the OX40 agonist ivuxolimab. These receptors all come from an adult with an advanced solid tumor such as melanoma, head and neck, liver or kidney cancer.

The chain combines TRBV9 with TRBJ2-7; TRBD2 agrees at 9 bases. The ends lost 3 bases at V and 2 bases at J; junction bases unmatched: 15. The germline V gene has CDR1 SGDLS and CDR2 YYNGEE. CDR3 size: 18 residues. For the CDR3, the DNA is TGTGCCAGCAGCGCCGGGACTAGCCCGGTCCCGTCGACCTACGAGCAGTACTTC. Its protein is CASSAGTSPVPSTYEQYF.

The chain has TRBV19 and TRBJ1-4; 11 nucleotides agree with TRBD1. CDR1 LNHDA and CDR2 SQIVND come from the germline V gene (reference sequence). The CDR3 covers 17 residues. Trimming removed 9 bases from V and 7 bases from J; junction bases left unmatched: 16. This CDR3 reads CARMDRGRQVFSEKLFF. DNA of the CDR3: TGTGCCAGGATGGACAGGGGGCGTCAAGTTTTTAGTGAAAAACTGTTTTTT.

This clone is deemed large. The chain uses TRBV6-6 and TRBJ2-7, with TRBD1 as a possible D gene (6 bases). Germline CDR1 MNHNY, CDR2 SVGAGI (reference sequence). The CDR3 totals 12 residues. Deletions cut 4 bases from V and 5 bases from J, with 9 bases between. The CDR3 protein is CASSFNRDEQYF. CDR3 coding DNA: TGTGCCAGCAGTTTCAACAGGGACGAGCAGTACTTC.

The chain employs TRBV11-2 and TRBJ1-4; no firm D call. The V gene's germline CDR1 is SGHAT and CDR2 FQNNGV. Trimming left V 3 bases short and J 7 bases short, with 15 bases between. CDR3 length equals 15 residues. CDR3: CASSFDGLGGEKLFF. The CDR3 DNA reads as TGTGCCAGCAGCTTCGACGGGCTAGGCGGTGAAAAACTGTTTTTT.

This chain links TRBV4-3 with TRBJ2-7; TRBD1 aligns across 8 bases. Germline V CDR1 and CDR2: LGHNA, YSLEER. This CDR3 is 15 amino acids long. V gave up 1 base and J gave up 4 bases; unmatched junction bases: 6. The CDR3 region has the DNA TGCGCCAGCAGCCAAGGGACAGGGTACTTTTACGAGCAGTACTTC. It yields the protein CASSQGTGYFYEQYF.

The chain links TRBV10-3 to TRBJ2-7, with TRBD1 matching 7 bases. The CDR3 is made up of 14 amino acids. CDR1 is ENHRY and CDR2 is SYGVKD in the germline V gene. Trimming cost V 4 bases and J 2 bases; bases outside gene matches: 5. CDR3 sequence: CAISGQGVPYEQYF. The CDR3 DNA reads TGTGCCATCAGTGGACAGGGAGTTCCCTACGAGCAGTACTTC.

The V call is TRBV19, the J call TRBJ2-5; D may be TRBD1 (5 bases). V dropped 4 bases and J dropped 1 base, with 10 bases sitting between them. Germline lookup yields CDR1 LNHDA and CDR2 SQIVND (reference sequence). The CDR3 has 14 residues. CDR3 loop: CASSTGAGQETQYF. CDR3 coding DNA: TGTGCCAGTAGTACTGGGGCAGGCCAAGAGACCCAGTACTTC.

The genes are TRBV7-2 and TRBJ1-1; 7 nucleotides align to TRBD1. After removal of 5 bases from V and 3 bases from J, the junction contained 9 bases not matched to a gene. From germline, CDR1 is SGHTA and CDR2 FQGNSA. The CDR3 sequence is 15 residues long. This CDR3 reads CASSPRQGDYTEAFF. The CDR3 nucleotides are TGTGCCAGCAGCCCGCGACAGGGCGATTACACTGAAGCTTTCTTT.

The chain has TRBV23-1 and TRBJ2-5; D might be TRBD1 (5 bases). TRBV23-1 is treated as an ORF (open reading frame) with a function not yet certain. Between the trimmed V and J ends, which lost 3 bases and 7 bases, there was a span of 12 bases. The CDR3 consists of 13 residues. CDR3 DNA: TGCGCCAGCAGTCAGTTGGGGCCCAGGACCCAGTACTTC. This gives the protein CASSQLGPRTQYF.

This clone was observed a single time. One end of the junction varies from germline; a read error may be responsible. The rearrangement uses TRBV5-8 and TRBJ1-1; tentatively, D is TRBD1 (6 bases). The CDR3 has 9 amino acids. The V gene's germline CDR1 is SGHTS and CDR2 YDEGEE. This CDR3 reads CASTQGRDF. As DNA, the CDR3 is TGTGCCAGCACCCAGGGGCGAGACTTT. The variable domain in full, with the rest retrieved from reference TRBV5-8 and TRBJ1-1, is EAGVTQSPTHLIKTRGQQATLRCSPISGHTSVYWYQQALGLGLQFLLWYDEGEERNRGNFPPRFSGRQFPNYSSELNVNALELEDSALYLCASTQGRDFGQGTRLTVV.

The J gene is TRBJ2-1, the V gene TRBV9, with D unclear. V was shortened by 0 bases and J by 9 bases, with 16 bases between the two germline ends. Germline V gene data show CDR1 as SGDLS and CDR2 as YYNGEE. The CDR3 runs to 15 residues. The CDR3 DNA is TGTGCCAGCAGCGTAGAGGCGATTTTGTCAAGTGAGCAGTTCTTC. It specifies CASSVEAILSSEQFF.

This chain links TRBV27 with TRBJ2-3, with 8 nucleotides matching TRBD2. The CDR3 loop spans 16 amino acids. Trimming took 4 bases from V and 0 from J; bases not matched to a gene: 6. Germline loops: CDR1 MNHEY, CDR2 SMNVEV (reference sequence). The CDR3 loop reads CASSSIAGLSTDTQYF. Written as DNA, the CDR3 is TGTGCCAGCAGTTCAATAGCGGGACTTAGCACAGATACGCAGTATTTT.

The chain uses TRBV16 and TRBJ2-5, with D hard to call. The CDR3 runs to 15 residues. The germline V gene has CDR1 KGHSY and CDR2 FQNENV. Between the trimmed V and J ends, which lost 1 base and 3 bases, there was a span of 12 bases. The CDR3 spells CASSQFWNSEETQYF. The CDR3 DNA follows: TGTGCCAGCAGCCAATTTTGGAACAGCGAAGAGACCCAGTACTTC.

V gene TRBV5-5 combines with J gene TRBJ2-7; D may be TRBD1 or TRBD2 (5 bases each). Germline CDR1 is SGHKS and CDR2 is YYEKEE (reference sequence). The CDR3 has 17 amino acids. The ends were cut back, 0 bases at V and 0 bases at J, with 16 bases in the middle. CDR3 DNA sequence: TGTGCCAGCAGCTTGGCCGGGGCAGGGCTGAGCTCCTACGAGCAGTACTTC. This sequence encodes CASSLAGAGLSSYEQYF.

V is TRBV15 and J is TRBJ1-1; D is unresolved. Trimming pared 0 bases from V and 0 bases from J, leaving 8 bases between. The CDR3 contains 15 residues. From germline, CDR1 is LNHNV and CDR2 YYDKDF (reference sequence). The CDR3 sequence is CATSRERGVNTEAFF. As DNA, the CDR3 is TGTGCCACCAGCAGAGAACGCGGAGTGAACACTGAAGCTTTCTTT.

The CDR3 coding sequence is TGTGCCAGCACCCTAGGTGGGGATGGCTACGAGCAGTACTTC. Protein sequence: CASTLGGDGYEQYF. The chain is built from TRBV6-6 and TRBJ2-7, with D uncertain. Trimming pared 7 bases from V and 3 bases from J, leaving 16 bases between. CDR1 is MNHNY and CDR2 is SVGAGI in the germline V gene (reference sequence). This CDR3 comprises 14 residues.

The chain combines TRBV19 with TRBJ2-2, with a tentative D call TRBD2 (6 bases). Trimming cost V 1 base and J 11 bases, with 17 bases left between them. Germline-derived CDR1 and CDR2 are LNHDA and SQIVND (reference sequence). The CDR3 is made up of 15 amino acids. CDR3 amino acids: CASSIGFGRGNELFF. The CDR3, as DNA: TGTGCCAGTAGTATAGGTTTTGGGCGGGGCAACGAGCTGTTTTTT. The variable domain in full, completed from reference TRBV19 and TRBJ2-2, reads DGGITQSPKYLFRKEGQNVTLSCEQNLNHDAMYWYRQDPGQGLRLIYYSQIVNDFQKGDIAEGYSVSREKKESFPLTVTSAQKNPTAFYLCASSIGFGRGNELFFGEGSRLTVL.

The chain links TRBV4-1 to TRBJ2-7; 9 bases align to TRBD1. The CDR3 has 14 amino acids. Trimming removed 3 bases from V and 3 bases from J; junction bases left unmatched: 3. Germline-derived CDR1 and CDR2 are MGHRA and YSYEKL. CDR3 residues: CASSQGTGNYEQYF. The CDR3 region has the DNA TGCGCCAGCAGCCAGGGGACAGGGAACTACGAGCAGTACTTC.

The chain couples TRBV29-1 to TRBJ1-1; no firm D call. Trimming left V 5 bases short and J 3 bases short, with 4 bases between. There are 10 residues in the CDR3. Germline loops: CDR1 SQVTM, CDR2 ANQGSEA. Here the CDR3 DNA reads TGCAGCGTTAGGGACACTGAAGCTTTCTTT. Protein sequence: CSVRDTEAFF.

The chain has TRBV7-9 and TRBJ2-1, with 8 nucleotides matching TRBD2. This CDR3 has 18 amino acids. V was clipped by 4 bases and J by 4 bases; unmatched bases: 15. Germline CDR1 and CDR2: SEHNR and FQNEAQ (reference sequence). The DNA of the CDR3 is TGTGCCAGCAGCTCCTCGGGAGGGGGGGCCTTTGGGTACAATGAGCAGTTCTTC. This sequence encodes CASSSSGGGAFGYNEQFF. The whole variable domain, remainder taken from reference TRBV7-9 and TRBJ2-1, is DTGVSQNPRHKITKRGQNVTFRCDPISEHNRLYWYRQTLGQGPEFLTYFQNEAQLEKSRLLSDRFSAERPKGSFSTLEIQRTEQGDSAMYLCASSSSGGGAFGYNEQFFGPGTRLTVL.

The chain carries TRBV28 and TRBJ2-3; TRBD2 might be the D (6 bases). Germline V lookup: CDR1 MDHEN, CDR2 SYDVKM. CDR3 length equals 14 residues. Trimming shortened V by 3 bases and J by 3 bases, and 10 bases separated the two germline ends. CDR3 residues: CASSFQTSTDTQYF. CDR3 bases: TGTGCCAGCAGTTTCCAGACTAGTACAGATACGCAGTATTTT.

The chain is built from TRBV9 and TRBJ1-6; D gene ambiguous. This CDR3 is 13 amino acids long. The germline V and J ends were trimmed by 6 bases and 5 bases, with 9 bases remaining between them. Per germline, CDR1 SGDLS and CDR2 YYNGEE. Here the CDR3 reads CASTGLNNSPLHF. CDR3 nucleotide sequence: TGTGCCAGCACAGGACTAAATAATTCACCCCTCCACTTT.

The CDR3 region has the DNA TGTGCCAGCAGTAACTTACAGGGGCACAAGCTGTTTTTT. Residues: CASSNLQGHKLFF. V is TRBV6-5 and J is TRBJ1-4; the match to TRBD1 covers 7 bases. The CDR3 runs to 13 residues. CDR1 and CDR2 (germline): MNHEY, SVGAGI. V lost 5 bases, J lost 14 bases, and 11 bases stayed unmatched.

The V call is TRBV5-6, the J call TRBJ1-3, with 7 bases identical to TRBD1. The CDR3 extends over 14 amino acids. Trimming cost V 0 bases and J 9 bases; bases outside gene matches: 6. Looked up from germline, CDR1 is SGHDT and CDR2 is YYEEEE. The CDR3 loop is CASSLGQGVSTIYF. As DNA, the CDR3 is TGTGCCAGCAGCTTGGGACAGGGTGTAAGCACCATATATTTT. Full variable domain (remainder filled in from reference TRBV5-6 and TRBJ1-3): DAGVTQSPTHLIKTRGQQVTLRCSPKSGHDTVSWYQQALGQGPQFIFQYYEEEERQRGNFPDRFSGHQFPNYSSELNVNALLLGDSALYLCASSLGQGVSTIYFGEGSWLTVV.

The chain employs TRBV30 and TRBJ1-6; TRBD1 matches at 9 bases. The CDR3 totals 14 residues. Germline CDR1 and CDR2: GTSNPN and SVGIG (reference sequence). The trim removed 4 bases at V and 6 bases at J, leaving 4 bases unmatched. CDR3 bases: TGTGCCTGGACCCCGGGACAGGGTAATTCACCCCTCCACTTT. Amino acid sequence: CAWTPGQGNSPLHF.